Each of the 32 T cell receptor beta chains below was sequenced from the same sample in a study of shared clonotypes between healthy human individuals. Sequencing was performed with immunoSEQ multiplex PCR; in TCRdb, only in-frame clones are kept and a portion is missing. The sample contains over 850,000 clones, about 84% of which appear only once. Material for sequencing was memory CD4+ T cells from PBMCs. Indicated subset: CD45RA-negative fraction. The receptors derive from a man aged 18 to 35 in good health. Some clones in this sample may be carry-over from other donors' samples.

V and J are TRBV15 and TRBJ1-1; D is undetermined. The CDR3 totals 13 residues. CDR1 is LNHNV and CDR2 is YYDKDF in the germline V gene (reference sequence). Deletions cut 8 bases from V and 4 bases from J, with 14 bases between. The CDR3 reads CATANKRGTEAFF. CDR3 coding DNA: TGTGCCACCGCAAACAAACGGGGCACTGAAGCTTTCTTT.

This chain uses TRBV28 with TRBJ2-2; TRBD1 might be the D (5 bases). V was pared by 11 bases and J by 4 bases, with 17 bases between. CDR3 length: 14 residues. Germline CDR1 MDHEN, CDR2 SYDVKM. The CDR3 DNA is TGTGCCTGGGGCCAGGGCCTGGGCACCGGGGAGCTGTTTTTT. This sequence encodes CAWGQGLGTGELFF.

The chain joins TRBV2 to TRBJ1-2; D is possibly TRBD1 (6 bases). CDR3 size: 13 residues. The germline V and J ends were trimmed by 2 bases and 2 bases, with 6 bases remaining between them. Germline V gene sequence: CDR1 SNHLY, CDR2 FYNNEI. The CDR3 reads CASSERGNYGYTF. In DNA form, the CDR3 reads TGTGCCAGCAGTGAAAGGGGGAACTATGGCTACACCTTC.

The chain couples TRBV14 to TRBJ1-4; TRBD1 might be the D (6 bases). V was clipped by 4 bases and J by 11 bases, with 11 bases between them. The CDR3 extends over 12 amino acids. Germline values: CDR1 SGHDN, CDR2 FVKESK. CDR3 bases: TGTGCCAGCAGCCGGGACAATTGGAAACTGTTTTTT. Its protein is CASSRDNWKLFF.

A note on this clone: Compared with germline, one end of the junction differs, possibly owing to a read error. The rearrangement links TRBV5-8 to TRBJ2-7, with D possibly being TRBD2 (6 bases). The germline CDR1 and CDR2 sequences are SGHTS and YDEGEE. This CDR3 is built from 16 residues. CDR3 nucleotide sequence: TGTGCCAGCAGCCGGGGTTTAGGTTCGAGCGGGTCTCGTTTGCACTTC. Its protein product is CASSRGLGSSGSRLHF.

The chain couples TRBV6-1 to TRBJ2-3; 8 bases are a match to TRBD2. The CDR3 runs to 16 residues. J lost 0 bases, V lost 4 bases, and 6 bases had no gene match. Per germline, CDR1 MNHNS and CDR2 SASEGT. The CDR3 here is CASSVRSGASTDTQYF. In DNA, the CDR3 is TGTGCCAGCAGTGTACGTAGCGGGGCTAGCACAGATACGCAGTATTTT.

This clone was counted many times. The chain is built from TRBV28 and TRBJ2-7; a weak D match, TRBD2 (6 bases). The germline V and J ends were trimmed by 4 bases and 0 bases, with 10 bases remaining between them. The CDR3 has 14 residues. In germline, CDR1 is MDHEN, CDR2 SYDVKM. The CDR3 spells CASSYAGFSYEQYF. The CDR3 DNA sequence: TGTGCCAGCAGTTATGCGGGATTCTCCTACGAGCAGTACTTC.

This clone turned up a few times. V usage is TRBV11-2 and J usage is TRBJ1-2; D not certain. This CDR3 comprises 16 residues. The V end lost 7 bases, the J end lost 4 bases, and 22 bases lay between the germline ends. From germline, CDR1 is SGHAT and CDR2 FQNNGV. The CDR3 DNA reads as TGTGCCAGCAAACTGAATTCGGGGAGGCTGGGCTATGGCTACACCTTC. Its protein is CASKLNSGRLGYGYTF. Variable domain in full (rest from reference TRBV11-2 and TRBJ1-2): EAGVAQSPRYKIIEKRQSVAFWCNPISGHATLYWYQQILGQGPKLLIQFQNNGVVDDSQLPKDRFSAERLKGVDSTLKIQPAKLEDSAVYLCASKLNSGRLGYGYTFGSGTRLTVV.

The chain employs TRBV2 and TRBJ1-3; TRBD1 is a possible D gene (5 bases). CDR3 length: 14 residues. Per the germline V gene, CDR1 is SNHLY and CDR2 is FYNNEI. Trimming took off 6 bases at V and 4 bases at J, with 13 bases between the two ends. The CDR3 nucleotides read TGTGCCAGCAGCCCCCAGGGCCCCGGAAACACCATATATTTT. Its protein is CASSPQGPGNTIYF. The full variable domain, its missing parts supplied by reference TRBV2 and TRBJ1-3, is EPEVTQTPSHQVTQMGQEVILRCVPISNHLYFYWYRQILGQKVEFLVSFYNNEISEKSEIFDDQFSVERPDGSNFTLKIRSTKLEDSAMYFCASSPQGPGNTIYFGEGSWLTVV.

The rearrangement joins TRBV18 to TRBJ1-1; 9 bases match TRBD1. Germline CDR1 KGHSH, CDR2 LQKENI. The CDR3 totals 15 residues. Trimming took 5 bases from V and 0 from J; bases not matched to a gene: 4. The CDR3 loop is CASSTGGPLNTEAFF. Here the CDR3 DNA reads TGTGCCAGCTCAACAGGGGGCCCACTGAACACTGAAGCTTTCTTT.

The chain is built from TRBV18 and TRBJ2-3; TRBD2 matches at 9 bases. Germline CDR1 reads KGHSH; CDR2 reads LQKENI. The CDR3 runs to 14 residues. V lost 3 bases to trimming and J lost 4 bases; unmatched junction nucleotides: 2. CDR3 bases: TGTGCCAGCTCACCCAGCGGGAGGCCAGATACGCAGTATTTT. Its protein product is CASSPSGRPDTQYF. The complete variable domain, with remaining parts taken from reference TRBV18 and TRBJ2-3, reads NAGVMQNPRHLVRRRGQEARLRCSPMKGHSHVYWYRQLPEEGLKFMVYLQKENIIDESGMPKERFSAEFPKEGPSILRIQQVVRGDSAAYFCASSPSGRPDTQYFGPGTRLTVL.

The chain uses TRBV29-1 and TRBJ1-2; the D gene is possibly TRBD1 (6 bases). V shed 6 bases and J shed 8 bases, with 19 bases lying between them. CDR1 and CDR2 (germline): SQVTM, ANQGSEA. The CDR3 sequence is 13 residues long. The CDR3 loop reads CSVETGGRLGYTF. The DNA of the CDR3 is TGCAGCGTCGAGACAGGCGGCCGCCTGGGCTACACCTTC.

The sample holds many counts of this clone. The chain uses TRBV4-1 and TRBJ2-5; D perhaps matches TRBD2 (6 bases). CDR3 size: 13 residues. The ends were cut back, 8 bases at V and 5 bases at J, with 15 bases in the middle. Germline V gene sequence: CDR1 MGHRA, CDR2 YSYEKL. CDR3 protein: CASGPGLAETQYF. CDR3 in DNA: TGCGCCAGCGGCCCCGGCCTAGCGGAGACCCAGTACTTC.

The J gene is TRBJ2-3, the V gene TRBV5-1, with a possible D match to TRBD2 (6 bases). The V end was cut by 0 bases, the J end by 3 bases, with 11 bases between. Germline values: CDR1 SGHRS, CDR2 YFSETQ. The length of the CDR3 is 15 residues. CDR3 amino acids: CASSLESGSTDTQYF. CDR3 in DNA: TGCGCCAGCAGCTTGGAGAGCGGGTCAACAGATACGCAGTATTTT.

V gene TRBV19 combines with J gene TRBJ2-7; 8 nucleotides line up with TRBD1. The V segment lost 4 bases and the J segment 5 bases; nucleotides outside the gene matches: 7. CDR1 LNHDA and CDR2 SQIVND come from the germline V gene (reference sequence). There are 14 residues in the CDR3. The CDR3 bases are TGTGCCAGTAGTACCCGACAGGGGAGCCACGAGCAGTACTTC. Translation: CASSTRQGSHEQYF.

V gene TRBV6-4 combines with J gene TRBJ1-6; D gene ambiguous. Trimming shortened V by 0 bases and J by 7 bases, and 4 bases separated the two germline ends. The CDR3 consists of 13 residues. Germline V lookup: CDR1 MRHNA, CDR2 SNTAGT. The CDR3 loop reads CASSDSHNSPLHF. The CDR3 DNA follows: TGTGCCAGCAGTGACTCACACAATTCACCCCTCCACTTT.

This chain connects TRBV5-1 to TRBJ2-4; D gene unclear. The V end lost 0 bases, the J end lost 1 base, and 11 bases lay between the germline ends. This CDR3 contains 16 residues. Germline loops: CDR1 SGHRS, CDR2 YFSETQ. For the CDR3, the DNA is TGCGCCAGCAGCTTGGGGGGAACGTTGGCCAAAAACATTCAGTACTTC. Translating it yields CASSLGGTLAKNIQYF.

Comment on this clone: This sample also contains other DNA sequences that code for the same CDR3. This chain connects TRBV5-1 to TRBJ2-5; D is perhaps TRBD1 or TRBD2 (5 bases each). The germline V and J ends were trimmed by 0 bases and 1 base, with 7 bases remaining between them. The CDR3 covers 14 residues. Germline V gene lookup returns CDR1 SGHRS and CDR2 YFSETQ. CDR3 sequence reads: CASSLVGTQETQYF. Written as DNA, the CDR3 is TGCGCCAGCAGCTTGGTTGGGACCCAAGAGACCCAGTACTTC.

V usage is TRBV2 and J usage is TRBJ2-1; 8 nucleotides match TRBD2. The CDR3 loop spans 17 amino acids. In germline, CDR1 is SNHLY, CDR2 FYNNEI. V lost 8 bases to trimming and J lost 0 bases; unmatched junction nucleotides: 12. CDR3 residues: CASGGGLVGSSYNEQFF. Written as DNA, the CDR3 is TGTGCCAGCGGGGGGGGACTAGTGGGTAGCTCCTACAATGAGCAGTTCTTC.

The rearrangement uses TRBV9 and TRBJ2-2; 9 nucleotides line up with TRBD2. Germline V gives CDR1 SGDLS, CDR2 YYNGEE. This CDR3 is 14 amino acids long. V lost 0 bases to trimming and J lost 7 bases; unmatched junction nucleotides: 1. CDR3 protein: CASSVGLADGELFF. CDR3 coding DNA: TGTGCCAGCAGCGTAGGACTAGCGGACGGGGAGCTGTTTTTT. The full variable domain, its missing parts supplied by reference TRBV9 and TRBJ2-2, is DSGVTQTPKHLITATGQRVTLRCSPRSGDLSVYWYQQSLDQGLQFLIQYYNGEERAKGNILERFSAQQFPDLHSELNLSSLELGDSALYFCASSVGLADGELFFGEGSRLTVL.

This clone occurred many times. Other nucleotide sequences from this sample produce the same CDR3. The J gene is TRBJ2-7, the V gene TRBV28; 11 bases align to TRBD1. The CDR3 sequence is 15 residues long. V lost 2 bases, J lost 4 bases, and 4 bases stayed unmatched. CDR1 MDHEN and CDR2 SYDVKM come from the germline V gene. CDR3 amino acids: CASSLPGQGAYEQYF. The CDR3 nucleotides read TGTGCCAGCAGTTTACCCGGACAGGGGGCTTACGAGCAGTACTTC.

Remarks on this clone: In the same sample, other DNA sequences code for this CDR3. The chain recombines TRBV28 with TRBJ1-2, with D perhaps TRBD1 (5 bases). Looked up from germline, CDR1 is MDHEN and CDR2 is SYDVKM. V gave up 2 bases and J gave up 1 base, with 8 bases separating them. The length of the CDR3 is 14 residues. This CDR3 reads CASSLAGINYGYTF. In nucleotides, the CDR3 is TGTGCCAGCAGTTTAGCAGGGATTAACTATGGCTACACCTTC.

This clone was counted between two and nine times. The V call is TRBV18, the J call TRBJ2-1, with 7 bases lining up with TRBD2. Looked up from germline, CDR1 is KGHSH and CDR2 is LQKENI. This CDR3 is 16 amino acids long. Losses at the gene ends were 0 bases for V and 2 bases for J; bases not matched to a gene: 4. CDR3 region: CASSPPLAGAYNEQFF. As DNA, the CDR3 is TGTGCCAGCTCACCACCGCTCGCGGGAGCCTACAATGAGCAGTTCTTC.

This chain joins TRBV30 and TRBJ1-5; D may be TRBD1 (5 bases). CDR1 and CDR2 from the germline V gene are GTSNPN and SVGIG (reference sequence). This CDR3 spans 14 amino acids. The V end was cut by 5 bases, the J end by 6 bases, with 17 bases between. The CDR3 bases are TGTGCCTGGGCCATTTGGGGGGTTGGTCAGCCCCAGCATTTT. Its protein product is CAWAIWGVGQPQHF.

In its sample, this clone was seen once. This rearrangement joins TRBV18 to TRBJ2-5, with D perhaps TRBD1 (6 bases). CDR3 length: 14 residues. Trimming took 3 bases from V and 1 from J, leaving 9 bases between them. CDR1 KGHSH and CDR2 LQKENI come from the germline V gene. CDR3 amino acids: CASSPWDIQETQYF. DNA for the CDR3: TGTGCCAGCTCACCCTGGGACATCCAAGAGACCCAGTACTTC.

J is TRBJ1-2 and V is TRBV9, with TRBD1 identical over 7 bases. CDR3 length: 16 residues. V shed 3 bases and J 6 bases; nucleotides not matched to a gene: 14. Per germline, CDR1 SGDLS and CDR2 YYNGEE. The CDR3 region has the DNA TGTGCCAGCAGCGCTACCCCCGGTACAGGGGCGAATGGCTACACCTTC. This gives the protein CASSATPGTGANGYTF.

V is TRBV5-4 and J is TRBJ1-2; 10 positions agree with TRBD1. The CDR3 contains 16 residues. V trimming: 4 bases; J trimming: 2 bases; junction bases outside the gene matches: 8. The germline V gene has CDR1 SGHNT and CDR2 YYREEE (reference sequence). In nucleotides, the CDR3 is TGTGCCAGCAGCCCATACCCGGGACAGGGGAACTATGGCTACACCTTC. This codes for CASSPYPGQGNYGYTF.

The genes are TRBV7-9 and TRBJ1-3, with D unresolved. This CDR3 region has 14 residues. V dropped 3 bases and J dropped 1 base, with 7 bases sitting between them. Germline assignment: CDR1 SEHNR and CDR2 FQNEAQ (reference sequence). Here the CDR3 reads CASSFGGSGNTIYF. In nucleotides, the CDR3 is TGTGCCAGCAGCTTTGGTGGTTCTGGAAACACCATATATTTT.

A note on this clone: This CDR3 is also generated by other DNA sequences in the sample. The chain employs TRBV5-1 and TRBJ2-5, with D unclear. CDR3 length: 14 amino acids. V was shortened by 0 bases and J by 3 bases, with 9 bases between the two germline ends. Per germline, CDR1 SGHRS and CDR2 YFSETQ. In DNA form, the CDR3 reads TGCGCCAGCAGCTTGGCACCCGGTGAAGAGACCCAGTACTTC. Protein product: CASSLAPGEETQYF.

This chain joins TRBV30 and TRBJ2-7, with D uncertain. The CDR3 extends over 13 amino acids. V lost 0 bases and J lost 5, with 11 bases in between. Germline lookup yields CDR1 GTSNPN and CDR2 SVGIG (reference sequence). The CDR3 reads CAWSVLWFNEQYF. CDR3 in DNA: TGTGCCTGGAGTGTACTTTGGTTTAACGAGCAGTACTTC.

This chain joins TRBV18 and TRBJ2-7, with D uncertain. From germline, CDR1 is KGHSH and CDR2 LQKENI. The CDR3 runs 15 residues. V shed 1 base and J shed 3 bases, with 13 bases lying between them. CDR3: CASSPRYSASYEQYF. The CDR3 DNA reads TGTGCCAGCTCACCACGGTATTCAGCTAGCTACGAGCAGTACTTC.

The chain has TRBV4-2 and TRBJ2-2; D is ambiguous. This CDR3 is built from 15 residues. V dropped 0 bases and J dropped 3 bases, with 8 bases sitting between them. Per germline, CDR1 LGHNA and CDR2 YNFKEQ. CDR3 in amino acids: CASSQEGSDTGELFF. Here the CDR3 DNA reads TGTGCCAGCAGCCAAGAAGGATCCGACACCGGGGAGCTGTTTTTT.